This T cell receptor beta chain comes out of a study of T cell changes during pregnancy in multiple sclerosis. In germline, CDR1 is SEHNR, CDR2 FQNEAQ (reference sequence). CDR3 size: 18 residues. J lost 4 bases, V lost 3 bases, and 12 bases had no gene match. The repertoire was sequenced with immunoSEQ multiplex PCR; TCRdb's copy has only in-frame clones and lacks some. The sample lists fewer than 80,000 clones, over 80% occurring once. This sample comprised peripheral blood, obtained in the third trimester of pregnancy. The source of this sequence is a female donor in good health, enrolled as a control in a pregnancy study. The V gene is TRBV7-9, the J gene TRBJ2-5; TRBD2 aligns across 12 bases. CDR3: CASSFHRKLLAGGETQYF. In nucleotides, the CDR3 is TGTGCCAGCAGCTTTCACCGAAAATTACTAGCGGGAGGAGAGACCCAGTACTTC.